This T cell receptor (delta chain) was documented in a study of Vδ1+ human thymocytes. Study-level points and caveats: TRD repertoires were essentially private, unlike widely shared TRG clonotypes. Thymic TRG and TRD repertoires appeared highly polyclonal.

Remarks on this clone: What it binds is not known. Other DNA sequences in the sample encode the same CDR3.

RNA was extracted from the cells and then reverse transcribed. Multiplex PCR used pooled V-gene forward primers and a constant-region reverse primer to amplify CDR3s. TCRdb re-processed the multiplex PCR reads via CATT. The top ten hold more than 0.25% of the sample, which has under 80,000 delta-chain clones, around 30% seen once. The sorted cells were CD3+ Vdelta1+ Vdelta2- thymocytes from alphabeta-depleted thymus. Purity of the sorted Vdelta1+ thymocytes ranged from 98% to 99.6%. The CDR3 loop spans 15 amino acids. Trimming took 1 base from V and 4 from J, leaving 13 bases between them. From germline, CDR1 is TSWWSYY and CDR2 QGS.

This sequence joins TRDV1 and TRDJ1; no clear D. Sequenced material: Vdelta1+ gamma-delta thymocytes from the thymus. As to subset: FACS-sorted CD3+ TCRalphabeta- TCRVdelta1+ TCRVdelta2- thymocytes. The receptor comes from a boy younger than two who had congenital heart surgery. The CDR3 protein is CALGERSVYVDKLIF. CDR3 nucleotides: TGTGCTCTTGGGGAACGCTCAGTTTACGTCGATAAACTCATCTTT.